Following are 7 T cell receptor beta chains from one sample sequenced in a study of blood T cell repertoires in COVID-19. Only in-frame clones appear in the TCRdb table, and some are missing; sequencing was by immunoSEQ multiplex PCR. The sample lists over 130,000 clones, about 86% occurring once. Sequencing was carried out using peripheral blood. The receptors originated from a human donor in a cohort sampled during active COVID-19.

This clone was recorded a few times. The V and J genes are TRBV5-4 and TRBJ2-3; 7 positions match TRBD2. The ends lost 1 base at V and 11 bases at J; junction bases unmatched: 10. Germline V gene sequence: CDR1 SGHNT, CDR2 YYREEE (reference sequence). This CDR3 has 14 amino acids. Here the CDR3 reads CASSLSTSVRVQYF. The CDR3 coding sequence is TGTGCCAGCAGCTTGTCAACTAGCGTGCGGGTGCAGTATTTT.

CDR3 amino acids: CASSPRQGALADTQYF. The DNA of the CDR3 is TGCGCCAGCAGCCCGAGACAGGGAGCTTTGGCAGATACGCAGTATTTT. This chain connects TRBV5-1 to TRBJ2-3, with 7 nucleotides matching TRBD1. The trim removed 4 bases at V and 4 bases at J, leaving 12 bases unmatched. The CDR3 loop spans 16 amino acids. Per germline, CDR1 SGHRS and CDR2 YFSETQ.

In its sample, this clone was seen once. CDR3 residues: CASSYSSEGDGYTF. The DNA for the CDR3 is TGTGCCAGCAGTTACTCGTCGGAAGGGGATGGCTACACCTTC. The V and J genes are TRBV6-5 and TRBJ1-2, with D possibly matching TRBD1 (5 bases). This CDR3 is built from 14 residues. Germline V gives CDR1 MNHEY, CDR2 SVGAGI. V lost 0 bases and J 6 bases, leaving 11 bases between the germline ends.

The chain combines TRBV18 with TRBJ1-5, with D possibly TRBD1 on 6 matching bases. Germline V gene lookup returns CDR1 KGHSH and CDR2 LQKENI. V was pared by 2 bases and J by 6 bases, with 11 bases between. The CDR3 has 14 amino acids. Here the CDR3 reads CASSPKGGTQPQHF. In DNA form, the CDR3 reads TGTGCCAGCTCACCAAAAGGGGGAACTCAGCCCCAGCATTTT. Full variable domain (rest looked up from reference TRBV18 and TRBJ1-5): NAGVMQNPRHLVRRRGQEARLRCSPMKGHSHVYWYRQLPEEGLKFMVYLQKENIIDESGMPKERFSAEFPKEGPSILRIQQVVRGDSAAYFCASSPKGGTQPQHFGDGTRLSIL.

The V gene is TRBV5-1, the J gene TRBJ2-7, with 11 bases matching TRBD1. The CDR3 extends over 13 amino acids. Unmatched junction bases numbered 7, after V lost 5 bases and J lost 9 bases. Germline CDR1 is SGHRS and CDR2 is YFSETQ. The CDR3 protein is CASSFGTGGLQYF. CDR3 DNA sequence: TGCGCCAGCAGTTTCGGGACAGGGGGATTGCAGTACTTC.

The rearrangement links TRBV15 to TRBJ2-7, with a possible D match to TRBD1 (6 bases). Germline lookup yields CDR1 LNHNV and CDR2 YYDKDF (reference sequence). This CDR3 is built from 13 residues. V lost 2 bases, J lost 6 bases, and 11 bases lay in between. CDR3 amino acids: CATSRTSGVEQYF. The CDR3 DNA is TGTGCCACCAGCAGAACCTCAGGGGTCGAGCAGTACTTC. The full variable domain, rest sourced from reference TRBV15 and TRBJ2-7, is DAMVIQNPRYQVTQFGKPVTLSCSQTLNHNVMYWYQQKSSQAPKLLFHYYDKDFNNEADTPDNFQSRRPNTSFCFLDIRSPGLGDTAMYLCATSRTSGVEQYFGPGTRLTVT.

The V call is TRBV5-1, the J call TRBJ2-2; perhaps TRBD1 as D (6 bases). This CDR3 has 15 residues. The germline V and J ends were trimmed by 4 bases and 4 bases, with 14 bases remaining between them. Germline loops: CDR1 SGHRS, CDR2 YFSETQ. The CDR3 sequence: CASSKDRSATGELFF. The DNA of the CDR3 is TGCGCCAGCAGCAAAGACAGGAGTGCCACCGGGGAGCTGTTTTTT.